The 6 T cell receptor beta chains below were found in one sample sequenced in a study of Graves' ophthalmopathy and Graves' hyperthyroidism. Amplified material comprised TCR beta CDR3 regions derived from RNA transcripts. A first-round RT-PCR used HTBI primers, followed by a second-round multiplex PCR. One entry per CDR3 protein, called by TCRdb with MiXCR from the multiplex PCR reads. Of over a million distinct CDR3 sequences detected, about two fifths appear once; the ten largest clones hold over 8.5%. Sequenced material: peripheral blood or thyroid tissue (not recorded which). The receptor set was obtained from an adult man with Graves' hyperthyroidism.

The chain combines TRBV20-1 with TRBJ2-5; either TRBD1 or TRBD2 may fit D (5 bases each). V lost 5 bases to trimming and J lost 5 bases, with 24 bases between them. The CDR3 consists of 16 residues. Germline loops: CDR1 DFQATT, CDR2 SNEGSKA (reference sequence). The chain's CDR3 is CSARPSRGPARETQYF. CDR3 in DNA: TGCAGTGCTCGACCTAGCCGGGGCCCAGCTCGGGAGACCCAGTACTTC.

This clonotype has more than one count but fewer than ten. The V call is TRBV7-9, the J call TRBJ1-4; D remains unclear. Looked up from germline, CDR1 is SEHNR and CDR2 is FQNEAQ (reference sequence). Between the trimmed V and J ends, which lost 6 bases and 4 bases, there was a span of 18 bases. This CDR3 is 16 amino acids long. Here the CDR3 DNA reads TGTGCCAGCAGTTACTCGAGGTCAGCTTATAATGAAAAACTGTTTTTT. Its protein product is CASSYSRSAYNEKLFF.

This clonotype was observed a few times. This chain connects TRBV6-5 to TRBJ2-7; D possibly corresponds to TRBD2 (6 bases). Deletions cut 7 bases from V and 5 bases from J, with 18 bases between. The germline V gene has CDR1 MNHEY and CDR2 SVGAGI. This CDR3 is built from 14 residues. Written as DNA, the CDR3 is TGTGCCAGCACCAACGTGGAGGGGAGCAACGAGCAGTACTTC. Residues: CASTNVEGSNEQYF.

In this sample, this clonotype turned up many times. The rearrangement uses TRBV10-3 and TRBJ1-2; TRBD1 matches 9 bases. The CDR3 is made up of 15 amino acids. V gave up 3 bases and J gave up 2 bases; unmatched junction bases: 4. Germline loops: CDR1 ENHRY, CDR2 SYGVKD. CDR3 in DNA: TGTGCCATCAGTGAAGGGACAGGGAACAACTATGGCTACACCTTC. Translation gives CAISEGTGNNYGYTF.

At least ten counts were recorded for this clonotype. This rearrangement joins TRBV7-2 to TRBJ1-2; the D gene is possibly TRBD1 (6 bases). V was cut by 5 bases and J by 0 bases, with 19 bases left in between. Germline CDR1 SGHTA, CDR2 FQGNSA. The CDR3 length is 17 residues. The DNA of the CDR3 is TGTGCCAGCAGCGAACTGGGGGCAGGGGAGACTAACTATGGCTACACCTTC. Amino acid sequence: CASSELGAGETNYGYTF. Full variable domain (rest looked up from reference TRBV7-2 and TRBJ1-2): GAGVSQSPSNKVTEKGKDVELRCDPISGHTALYWYRQSLGQGLEFLIYFQGNSAPDKSGLPSDRFSAERTGGSVSTLTIQRTQQEDSAVYLCASSELGAGETNYGYTFGSGTRLTVV.

The table lists this clonotype with a few counts. The chain recombines TRBV5-1 with TRBJ1-2; no clear D gene. Germline CDR1 and CDR2: SGHRS and YFSETQ. V dropped 5 bases and J dropped 2 bases, with 16 bases sitting between them. The CDR3 runs to 15 residues. The CDR3 region is CASRDRVGSNYGYTF. As DNA, the CDR3 is TGCGCCAGCAGAGACCGAGTAGGGTCAAACTATGGCTACACCTTC.